One and the same sample provided the 18 T cell receptor beta chains below, sequenced in a study of blood T cell repertoires in COVID-19. The data were produced by immunoSEQ multiplex PCR, yet TCRdb's version contains in-frame clones alone and is incomplete. The repertoire holds over 55,000 clones, with roughly 82% as singletons. What was sequenced was peripheral blood. These receptors all stem from a human donor in a cohort sampled during active COVID-19.

J is TRBJ1-1 and V is TRBV11-3; weak D call: TRBD1 (5 bases). The CDR3 length is 13 residues. CDR1 is SGHNT and CDR2 is YENEEA in the germline V gene. V was shortened by 3 bases and J by 1 base, with 6 bases between the two germline ends. CDR3: CASSFGQNTEAFF. CDR3 DNA sequence: TGTGCCAGCAGCTTCGGACAGAACACTGAAGCTTTCTTT.

The J gene is TRBJ1-2, the V gene TRBV18; D might be TRBD1 (5 bases). The germline V and J ends were trimmed by 3 bases and 5 bases, with 16 bases remaining between them. The length of the CDR3 is 15 residues. The V gene's germline CDR1 is KGHSH and CDR2 LQKENI. CDR3 in DNA: TGTGCCAGCTCACCCCCAATCGGGGGAGGGTATGGCTACACCTTC. It codes for CASSPPIGGGYGYTF. Combining the CDR3 with reference TRBV18 and TRBJ1-2 gives the whole variable domain NAGVMQNPRHLVRRRGQEARLRCSPMKGHSHVYWYRQLPEEGLKFMVYLQKENIIDESGMPKERFSAEFPKEGPSILRIQQVVRGDSAAYFCASSPPIGGGYGYTFGSGTRLTVV.

The chain recombines TRBV7-2 with TRBJ2-3; no firm D call. The germline V gene has CDR1 SGHTA and CDR2 FQGNSA. V was clipped by 1 base and J by 2 bases, with 10 bases between them. The CDR3 has 15 residues. CDR3 DNA sequence: TGTGCCAGCAGCTTAGGAGTCGCGTCCACAGATACGCAGTATTTT. Amino acids: CASSLGVASTDTQYF. Based on the CDR3 plus reference TRBV7-2 and TRBJ2-3, the full variable domain is GAGVSQSPSNKVTEKGKDVELRCDPISGHTALYWYRQSLGQGLEFLIYFQGNSAPDKSGLPSDRFSAERTGGSVSTLTIQRTQQEDSAVYLCASSLGVASTDTQYFGPGTRLTVL.

This chain joins TRBV2 and TRBJ1-1; tentative D call: TRBD1 (5 bases). The ends were cut back, 4 bases at V and 1 base at J, with 7 bases in the middle. The CDR3 loop spans 13 amino acids. Germline V gives CDR1 SNHLY, CDR2 FYNNEI. CDR3 sequence reads: CASSAQGNTEAFF. Written as DNA, the CDR3 is TGTGCCAGCAGTGCGCAGGGGAACACTGAAGCTTTCTTT.

This clone was observed a few times. The V gene is TRBV30, the J gene TRBJ2-3; 14 positions match TRBD2. The CDR3 is made up of 15 amino acids. Germline-derived CDR1 and CDR2 are GTSNPN and SVGIG (reference sequence). The V segment lost 3 bases and the J segment 4 bases; nucleotides outside the gene matches: 3. This CDR3 is CAWRTSGGAADTQYF. The DNA for the CDR3 is TGTGCCTGGAGGACTAGCGGGGGGGCCGCAGATACGCAGTATTTT.

The V gene is TRBV4-3, the J gene TRBJ1-6, with D tentatively TRBD1 (5 bases). Looked up from germline, CDR1 is LGHNA and CDR2 is YSLEER. The CDR3 covers 14 residues. V was pared by 4 bases and J by 5 bases, with 9 bases between. The CDR3 protein is CASSRQTDNSPLHF. The CDR3 DNA sequence: TGCGCCAGCAGCCGACAGACAGATAATTCACCCCTCCACTTT.

The J gene is TRBJ1-2, the V gene TRBV6-1, with 7 bases that match TRBD1. The V and J ends lost 3 bases and 2 bases, in that order; junction bases with no gene match: 0. Germline CDR1 is MNHNS and CDR2 is SASEGT. The CDR3 has 13 amino acids. The CDR3 sequence is CASSETGNYGYTF. CDR3 nucleotide sequence: TGTGCCAGCAGTGAGACAGGGAACTATGGCTACACCTTC.

J is TRBJ2-7 and V is TRBV11-3, with 9 positions matching TRBD2. This CDR3 comprises 15 residues. The germline V gene encodes CDR1 SGHNT and CDR2 YENEEA. V shed 5 bases, J shed 3 bases, and the junction held 8 bases outside the gene matches. The CDR3 DNA reads TGTGCCAGCAGCGCGAGCGGGGGGAACTACTACGAGCAGTACTTC. This gives the protein CASSASGGNYYEQYF.

The chain links TRBV3-1 (or the pseudogene TRBV3-2) to TRBJ1-1; 8 bases fit TRBD1. Trimming removed 2 bases from V and 8 bases from J; junction bases left unmatched: 4. Germline CDR1 reads LGHDT; CDR2 reads YNNKEL (reference sequence). This CDR3 comprises 13 residues. CDR3 sequence reads: CASSQKRTGEAFF. CDR3 in DNA: TGTGCCAGCAGCCAAAAAAGGACAGGGGAAGCTTTCTTT.

This clone occurred once. The rearrangement uses TRBV15 and TRBJ1-4, with D possibly matching TRBD1 (6 bases). CDR3 length: 15 residues. Germline lookup yields CDR1 LNHNV and CDR2 YYDKDF (reference sequence). The germline V and J ends were trimmed by 11 bases and 2 bases, with 18 bases remaining between them. For the CDR3, the DNA is TGTGCCGCCAACGGGGGGGGCAGCACTAATGAAAAACTGTTTTTT. Amino acid sequence: CAANGGGSTNEKLFF.

The chain is built from TRBV15 and TRBJ2-1, with 10 bases that match TRBD1. The CDR3 is made up of 16 amino acids. In germline, CDR1 is LNHNV, CDR2 YYDKDF (reference sequence). The J segment lost 7 bases and the V segment lost 0 bases, leaving 6 bases of the junction unmatched. CDR3 region: CATSREGTGARNEQFF. CDR3 coding DNA: TGTGCCACCAGCAGAGAAGGGACAGGGGCCCGGAATGAGCAGTTCTTC.

The rearrangement uses TRBV19 and TRBJ1-2; 8 bases fit TRBD1. Trimming at V came to 6 bases and at J to 4 bases, leaving 13 bases not matched to a gene. CDR3 size: 16 residues. Germline assignment: CDR1 LNHDA and CDR2 SQIVND (reference sequence). CDR3 sequence reads: CASSEGQVYGFYGYTF. The CDR3 nucleotides are TGTGCCAGTAGCGAGGGACAGGTTTACGGATTCTATGGCTACACCTTC.

The DNA for the CDR3 is TGTGCCAGTAGTCTGACCCGACGGCGGGGGTTTACTGAAGCTTTCTTT. It codes for CASSLTRRRGFTEAFF. V usage is TRBV19 and J usage is TRBJ1-1, with a tentative D call TRBD1 (5 bases). Germline CDR1 reads LNHDA; CDR2 reads SQIVND (reference sequence). This CDR3 contains 16 residues. V lost 5 bases and J lost 5, with 21 bases in between.

J is TRBJ2-1 and V is TRBV7-2, with TRBD1 identical over 10 bases. After removal of 8 bases from V and 9 bases from J, the junction contained 7 bases not matched to a gene. Germline CDR1 SGHTA, CDR2 FQGNSA. This CDR3 has 13 residues. CDR3 DNA sequence: TGTGCCAGCGTACTGACAGGGGGCACTGAGCAGTTCTTC. Protein: CASVLTGGTEQFF.

This sequence joins TRBV15 and TRBJ2-3, with D perhaps matching TRBD2 (6 bases). The germline gives CDR1 LNHNV, CDR2 YYDKDF (reference sequence). Trimming removed 1 base from V and 1 base from J, with 15 bases in between. CDR3 length equals 17 residues. CDR3 sequence (DNA): TGTGCCACCAGCAGAGCGGGACGAGGAGGGGGCACAGATACGCAGTATTTT. Amino acid sequence: CATSRAGRGGGTDTQYF.

The J gene is TRBJ2-5, the V gene TRBV5-1; perhaps TRBD1 as D (6 bases). Germline assignment: CDR1 SGHRS and CDR2 YFSETQ. V lost 3 bases and J lost 0, with 12 bases in between. This CDR3 has 15 amino acids. This CDR3 is CASSSQGSDQETQYF. In nucleotides, the CDR3 is TGCGCCAGCAGCTCCCAGGGGTCGGACCAAGAGACCCAGTACTTC.

This rearrangement joins TRBV12-3 or TRBV12-4 to TRBJ1-2; perhaps TRBD1 as D (5 bases). The CDR3 has 13 amino acids. Trimming removed 5 bases from V and 2 bases from J, with 9 bases in between. CDR3: CASSNQGNYGYTF. For the CDR3, the DNA is TGTGCCAGCAGTAACCAGGGAAACTATGGCTACACCTTC.

This clone was detected only a few times. CDR3 DNA: TGTGCCAGCTCCCGTCCGTTGAACACTGAAGCTTTCTTT. This gives the protein CASSRPLNTEAFF. The chain is built from TRBV18 and TRBJ1-1; no definite D call. The CDR3 spans 13 residues. Trimming pared 6 bases from V and 0 bases from J, leaving 8 bases between. Germline V CDR1 and CDR2: KGHSH, LQKENI.